One and the same sample provided the 27 T cell receptor beta chains below, sequenced in a study of cytomegalovirus exposure and HLA in healthy donors. Vbeta (60) and Jbeta (13) primers were used in the PCR. Assay used: immunoSEQ multiplex PCR; TCRdb lists only in-frame clones, some missing. This sample has roughly 120,000 clones, with 67% found just once. The sequenced sample was PBMCs. The receptor source for this set is a man aged 18 to 30 in good health and CMV-seropositive.

This clone came up a few times. V gene TRBV4-1 combines with J gene TRBJ1-1; TRBD1 matches 9 bases. V was pared by 4 bases and J by 5 bases, with 8 bases of the junction left unmatched. Germline CDR1 and CDR2: MGHRA and YSYEKL. The length of the CDR3 is 15 residues. CDR3 sequence (DNA): TGCGCCAGCAGCCTTCGACAGGGGGTGACAACTGAAGCTTTCTTT. Translation: CASSLRQGVTTEAFF.

The V and J genes are TRBV15 and TRBJ1-2; TRBD1 aligns across 7 bases. The CDR3 runs to 14 residues. Germline CDR1 LNHNV, CDR2 YYDKDF (reference sequence). Trimming took 5 bases from V and 4 from J; bases not matched to a gene: 7. Here the CDR3 reads CATSRHRDSYGYTF. CDR3 bases: TGTGCCACCAGCCGACACAGGGACAGCTATGGCTACACCTTC.

The chain couples TRBV19 to TRBJ1-5; 8 nucleotides agree with TRBD1. This CDR3 has 13 amino acids. V was pared by 4 bases and J by 7 bases, with 3 bases of the junction left unmatched. The germline CDR1 and CDR2 sequences are LNHDA and SQIVND (reference sequence). The CDR3 loop is CASSTTGGQPQHF. The CDR3 DNA follows: TGTGCCAGTAGTACAACAGGGGGACAGCCCCAGCATTTT.

The chain employs TRBV7-8 and TRBJ1-6, with unresolved D. Germline assignment: CDR1 SGHVS and CDR2 FQNEAQ. With 1 base removed from V and 5 bases from J, the gap between germline ends came to 9 bases. The CDR3 covers 15 residues. This CDR3 reads CASSLVVPNNSPLHF. The CDR3 region has the DNA TGTGCCAGCAGCTTAGTGGTCCCTAATAATTCACCCCTCCACTTT.

The J gene is TRBJ1-1, the V gene TRBV9; D not certain. The V gene lost 0 bases and the J gene lost 2 bases, with 5 bases spanning the gap. Per the germline V gene, CDR1 is SGDLS and CDR2 is YYNGEE. The CDR3 extends over 13 amino acids. Written as DNA, the CDR3 is TGTGCCAGCAGCGTAGATGTAAACACTGAAGCTTTCTTT. Its protein product is CASSVDVNTEAFF.

The J gene is TRBJ2-2, the V gene TRBV7-9; a possible D gene is TRBD2 (6 bases). CDR3 length: 16 amino acids. The germline V gene encodes CDR1 SEHNR and CDR2 FQNEAQ (reference sequence). Deletions cut 5 bases from V and 4 bases from J, with 17 bases between. The CDR3 is CASSQNGGLVTGELFF. CDR3 DNA sequence: TGTGCCAGCAGCCAAAACGGGGGTCTAGTCACCGGGGAGCTGTTTTTT.

This rearrangement joins TRBV5-4 to TRBJ2-5; 8 bases match TRBD1. Germline CDR1 reads SGHNT; CDR2 reads YYREEE (reference sequence). V lost 2 bases, J lost 5 bases, and 11 bases stayed unmatched. This CDR3 comprises 16 residues. This CDR3 reads CASSLAGTGYGETQYF. The CDR3 DNA follows: TGTGCCAGCAGCTTAGCTGGGACAGGTTACGGCGAGACCCAGTACTTC.

The chain couples TRBV5-5 to TRBJ1-5; the D is unclear. CDR3 length: 15 residues. Germline values: CDR1 SGHKS, CDR2 YYEKEE (reference sequence). The germline V and J ends were trimmed by 0 bases and 7 bases, with 14 bases remaining between them. CDR3 loop: CASSLVANLAQPQHF. The CDR3 DNA sequence: TGTGCCAGCAGCTTGGTTGCAAACCTAGCCCAGCCCCAGCATTTT.

The chain's CDR3 is CASRTDVNSPLHF. In DNA form, the CDR3 reads TGTGCCAGCAGGACAGACGTTAATTCACCCCTCCACTTT. The gene calls are TRBV6-4 and TRBJ1-6; a weak D match, TRBD1 (5 bases). Germline lookup yields CDR1 MRHNA and CDR2 SNTAGT. This CDR3 is 13 amino acids long. Trimming took off 6 bases at V and 6 bases at J, with 9 bases between the two ends.

This chain links TRBV2 with TRBJ2-3, with TRBD1 matching over 7 bases. This CDR3 has 15 amino acids. Trimming cost V 2 bases and J 3 bases; bases outside gene matches: 5. Germline-derived CDR1 and CDR2 are SNHLY and FYNNEI. The CDR3 DNA reads TGTGCCAGCAGTGAAAGGGGGCAAAGAACAGATACGCAGTATTTT. It yields the protein CASSERGQRTDTQYF. The full variable domain, with the rest looked up from reference TRBV2 and TRBJ2-3, is EPEVTQTPSHQVTQMGQEVILRCVPISNHLYFYWYRQILGQKVEFLVSFYNNEISEKSEIFDDQFSVERPDGSNFTLKIRSTKLEDSAMYFCASSERGQRTDTQYFGPGTRLTVL.

The chain is built from TRBV5-1 and TRBJ2-5; 9 positions match TRBD1. The germline CDR1 and CDR2 sequences are SGHRS and YFSETQ. The CDR3 is 15 residues long. Trimming removed 1 base from V and 5 bases from J; junction bases left unmatched: 6. CDR3 bases: TGCGCCAGCAGCTTGCCTACAGGGGGCAGCGAGACCCAGTACTTC. It is translated as CASSLPTGGSETQYF.

The chain links TRBV11-2 to TRBJ2-7; 11 bases map to TRBD1. Per the germline V gene, CDR1 is SGHAT and CDR2 is FQNNGV. The CDR3 consists of 17 residues. V trimming: 0 bases; J trimming: 6 bases; junction bases outside the gene matches: 10. The DNA for the CDR3 is TGTGCCAGCAGCTTAGAGGGGGCCGGGACAGGGGGACGCGAGCAGTACTTC. This sequence encodes CASSLEGAGTGGREQYF.

V gene TRBV21-1 combines with J gene TRBJ2-7; the D call in the table, TRBD2, was not verified against the DNA. TRBV21-1 is a listed pseudogene. The CDR3 sequence is 16 residues long. This chain's CDR3 is CASSKMSGTIVHEQYV. The CDR3 bases are TGTGCCAGCAGCAAAATGAGCGGGACAATCGTCCACGAGCAGTACGTC.

The gene calls are TRBV28 and TRBJ2-5; TRBD2 aligns across 7 bases. CDR3 length: 13 residues. V trimming: 8 bases; J trimming: 1 base; junction bases outside the gene matches: 4. Germline V gene sequence: CDR1 MDHEN, CDR2 SYDVKM. CDR3 region: CASGRGGQETQYF. The CDR3 DNA sequence: TGTGCCAGCGGGAGGGGCGGCCAAGAGACCCAGTACTTC.

The chain is built from TRBV10-3 and TRBJ2-7; 10 nucleotides match TRBD2. The CDR3 totals 14 residues. Germline trimming cut 6 bases from V and 1 base from J; bases unmatched to any gene: 3. Per the germline V gene, CDR1 is ENHRY and CDR2 is SYGVKD. As DNA, the CDR3 is TGTGCCATCAGCACTAGCGGGGCTTCCTACGAGCAGTACTTC. Encoded protein: CAISTSGASYEQYF.

V is TRBV7-9 and J is TRBJ1-2, with 7 bases that match TRBD1. CDR3 length: 16 amino acids. Germline-derived CDR1 and CDR2 are SEHNR and FQNEAQ (reference sequence). J lost 0 bases, V lost 8 bases, and 12 bases had no gene match. As DNA, the CDR3 is TGTGCCAGCGGCTACAGGGGCCTAGGGGCTAACTATGGCTACACCTTC. Protein product: CASGYRGLGANYGYTF.

This chain uses TRBV4-2 with TRBJ2-2, with TRBD1 identical over 8 bases. The length of the CDR3 is 16 residues. Trimming at V came to 4 bases and at J to 5 bases, leaving 9 bases not matched to a gene. Germline CDR1 LGHNA, CDR2 YNFKEQ. The CDR3 DNA reads as TGTGCCAGCAGCCCATTACAGGGGGTTGAAACCGGGGAGCTGTTTTTT. As protein: CASSPLQGVETGELFF.

V is TRBV2 and J is TRBJ1-5; TRBD1 matches 9 bases. This CDR3 is 13 amino acids long. Unmatched junction bases numbered 3, after V lost 6 bases and J lost 6 bases. CDR1 SNHLY and CDR2 FYNNEI come from the germline V gene. The CDR3 is CASSGDRVQPQHF. The DNA of the CDR3 is TGTGCCAGCAGCGGGGACAGGGTTCAGCCCCAGCATTTT.

The gene calls are TRBV11-2 and TRBJ2-3, with TRBD2 matching over 13 bases. Germline assignment: CDR1 SGHAT and CDR2 FQNNGV. This CDR3 spans 16 amino acids. V trimming: 5 bases; J trimming: 5 bases; junction bases outside the gene matches: 7. The CDR3 here is CASSTLAGGQKDTQYF. CDR3 nucleotide sequence: TGTGCCAGCAGCACACTAGCGGGGGGGCAGAAAGATACGCAGTATTTT.

The chain recombines TRBV30 with TRBJ1-2; weak D call: TRBD1 (6 bases). Germline V gene lookup returns CDR1 GTSNPN and CDR2 SVGIG (reference sequence). The CDR3 totals 14 residues. V lost 4 bases to trimming and J lost 2 bases, with 14 bases between them. The CDR3 loop is CAWTVGGANYGYTF. The CDR3 DNA is TGTGCCTGGACCGTAGGGGGGGCCAACTATGGCTACACCTTC. The variable domain in full, with the rest retrieved from reference TRBV30 and TRBJ1-2, is SQTIHQWPATLVQPVGSPLSLECTVEGTSNPNLYWYRQAAGRGLQLLFYSVGIGQISSEVPQNLSASRPQDRQFILSSKKLLLSDSGFYLCAWTVGGANYGYTFGSGTRLTVV.

The genes are TRBV9 and TRBJ1-3; D unresolved. CDR3 length: 15 amino acids. V lost 0 bases, J lost 0 bases, and 7 bases lay in between. The germline V gene encodes CDR1 SGDLS and CDR2 YYNGEE. This CDR3 reads CASSVGAYSGNTIYF. Written as DNA, the CDR3 is TGTGCCAGCAGCGTAGGGGCCTACTCTGGAAACACCATATATTTT.

V usage is TRBV5-1 and J usage is TRBJ2-1, with 7 bases identical to TRBD2. Germline V lookup: CDR1 SGHRS, CDR2 YFSETQ. J lost 8 bases, V lost 4 bases, and 9 bases had no gene match. CDR3 size: 14 residues. CDR3 in DNA: TGCGCCAGCAGCGAGGGACTACCACAAGATGAGCAGTTCTTC. This translates into CASSEGLPQDEQFF. Complete variable domain (other parts from reference TRBV5-1 and TRBJ2-1): KAGVTQTPRYLIKTRGQQVTLSCSPISGHRSVSWYQQTPGQGLQFLFEYFSETQRNKGNFPGRFSGRQFSNSRSEMNVSTLELGDSALYLCASSEGLPQDEQFFGPGTRLTVL.

This chain links TRBV2 with TRBJ1-4, with 7 bases matching TRBD1. Germline V gene data show CDR1 as SNHLY and CDR2 as FYNNEI. V shed 6 bases and J 5 bases; nucleotides not matched to a gene: 6. The CDR3 sequence is 14 residues long. The CDR3 loop is CASRRDSKNEKLFF. CDR3 nucleotide sequence: TGTGCCAGCAGACGGGACAGCAAAAATGAAAAACTGTTTTTT.

The chain joins TRBV9 to TRBJ1-2; a weak D match, TRBD1 (5 bases). The CDR3 has 13 residues. Trimming took off 1 base at V and 7 bases at J, with 11 bases between the two ends. CDR1 is SGDLS, CDR2 YYNGEE, per germline. Here the CDR3 reads CASSVQGVGGYTF. In nucleotides, the CDR3 is TGTGCCAGCAGCGTACAGGGTGTTGGTGGCTACACCTTC.

The V call is TRBV18, the J call TRBJ1-6, with TRBD1 matching 7 bases. Trimming removed 3 bases from V and 5 bases from J; junction bases left unmatched: 1. The germline gives CDR1 KGHSH, CDR2 LQKENI. This CDR3 comprises 14 residues. The CDR3 here is CASSPTGDNSPLHF. DNA of the CDR3: TGTGCCAGCTCACCTACAGGGGATAATTCACCCCTCCACTTT.

This clone was detected once. The V call is TRBV2, the J call TRBJ2-3; maybe TRBD2 (5 bases). Germline CDR1 is SNHLY and CDR2 is FYNNEI. The germline V and J ends were trimmed by 11 bases and 12 bases, with 18 bases remaining between them. The length of the CDR3 is 11 residues. The CDR3 DNA is TGTGCCGCACTGGGCGGGCAGGTTCAGTATTTT. Amino acids: CAALGGQVQYF.

This chain connects TRBV19 to TRBJ2-2; 7 bases match TRBD1. This CDR3 region has 15 residues. V trimming: 3 bases; J trimming: 6 bases; junction bases outside the gene matches: 7. Per the germline V gene, CDR1 is LNHDA and CDR2 is SQIVND (reference sequence). DNA of the CDR3: TGTGCCAGTAGTATGTTACAGGGGAGCGCCGGGGAGCTGTTTTTT. It translates to CASSMLQGSAGELFF.